This passage covers 28 T cell receptor beta chains from one sample sequenced in a study of regulatory T cells in long-lasting Graves disease. Specified time point: newly diagnosed GD, antithyroid drugs for less than 3 months. Following extraction of RNA from PBMCs, that RNA was used to make the TCR library. According to the study, TCR beta libraries were built with iRepertoire HTBI primers and CDR3-region Arm-PCR. MiXCR, applied by TCRdb to the multiplex PCR reads, yields one record per CDR3 protein. The table records about 610,000 distinct CDR3 sequences, about 16% of them present only once. This same sample was also part of a study on T cells in Graves' hyperthyroidism and ophthalmopathy.

The sequencing used peripheral blood mononuclear cells (PBMCs), collected at new diagnosis, from a patient treated with antithyroid drugs. The receptors here all came from a man aged 18 to 29 with Graves disease.

The table lists this clonotype with many counts. V is TRBV2 and J is TRBJ1-4; possibly TRBD1 for D (6 bases). Germline loops: CDR1 SNHLY, CDR2 FYNNEI. The V end lost 11 bases, the J end lost 2 bases, and 15 bases lay between the germline ends. The CDR3 loop spans 14 amino acids. The CDR3 DNA reads as TGTGCCGGCAACAGGGCCGGGACTAATGAAAAACTGTTTTTT. Protein: CAGNRAGTNEKLFF.

This clonotype was seen many times. The chain employs TRBV20-1 and TRBJ1-2, with 7 nucleotides matching TRBD1. The CDR3 spans 14 residues. Germline assignment: CDR1 DFQATT and CDR2 SNEGSKA (reference sequence). Germline trimming cut 4 bases from V and 2 bases from J; bases unmatched to any gene: 7. This CDR3 reads CSAIVQGVNYGYTF. CDR3 DNA: TGCAGTGCTATCGTTCAGGGGGTGAACTATGGCTACACCTTC.

In its sample, this clonotype was seen a few times. The chain is built from TRBV20-1 and TRBJ2-7, with 10 positions matching TRBD2. J lost 7 bases, V lost 6 bases, and 3 bases had no gene match. The CDR3 length is 11 residues. Germline CDR1 and CDR2: DFQATT and SNEGSKA (reference sequence). The DNA of the CDR3 is TGCAGTGCGAGACTAGCGGGTGAGCAGTACTTC. Encoded protein: CSARLAGEQYF.

This clonotype was counted between two and nine times. The chain couples TRBV6-2 or TRBV6-3 to TRBJ2-2, with 16 positions matching TRBD2. V dropped 5 bases and J dropped 4; count of bases not matched to a gene: 10. This CDR3 is 19 amino acids long. Germline assignment: CDR1 MNHEY and CDR2 SVGEGT. CDR3 DNA sequence: TGTGCCAGCAGTCCTTCGGGACTAGCGGGAGGGGCGACCACCGGGGAGCTGTTTTTT. Translated, it gives CASSPSGLAGGATTGELFF.

This clonotype was observed a few times. The chain links TRBV7-2 to TRBJ2-1, with TRBD2 identical over 14 bases. This CDR3 contains 16 residues. V lost 4 bases, J lost 9 bases, and 8 bases stayed unmatched. Per germline, CDR1 SGHTA and CDR2 FQGNSA. DNA for the CDR3: TGTGCCAGCAGCTCGGGGACTAGCGGGAGAGCCGGTGAGCAGTTCTTC. Residues: CASSSGTSGRAGEQFF.

This clonotype was observed a few times. V usage is TRBV3-1 and J usage is TRBJ2-7; D is unclear. Per germline, CDR1 LGHDT and CDR2 YNNKEL (reference sequence). V was shortened by 0 bases and J by 6 bases, with 9 bases between the two germline ends. There are 13 residues in the CDR3. CDR3 in DNA: TGTGCCAGCAGCCAAGACCGACCTGCCGAGCAGTACTTC. Translation gives CASSQDRPAEQYF.

J is TRBJ2-7 and V is TRBV29-1; D could derive from TRBD1 or TRBD2 (6 bases each). The CDR3 is made up of 16 amino acids. Per the germline V gene, CDR1 is SQVTM and CDR2 is ANQGSEA. The V end lost 4 bases, the J end lost 2 bases, and 21 bases lay between the germline ends. The CDR3 DNA is TGCAGCGTTGTTTCGGGGGCTCGGGAATCCCCCTACGAGCAGTACTTC. This gives the protein CSVVSGARESPYEQYF.

The V call is TRBV2, the J call TRBJ2-7; 13 nucleotides line up with TRBD2. Germline V gene lookup returns CDR1 SNHLY and CDR2 FYNNEI. V was clipped by 9 bases and J by 2 bases; unmatched bases: 7. CDR3 size: 15 residues. The DNA of the CDR3 is TGTGCCAGAAAACCCGGGACTAGCGGGACCTACGAGCAGTACTTC. It specifies CARKPGTSGTYEQYF.

This clonotype was detected only a few times. This chain links TRBV11-3 with TRBJ2-2, with 11 bases matching TRBD1. Germline V gives CDR1 SGHNT, CDR2 YENEEA. There are 14 residues in the CDR3. Trimming at V came to 7 bases and at J to 5 bases, leaving 3 bases not matched to a gene. As DNA, the CDR3 is TGTGCCAGCACAGGACAGGGGGCTACCGGGGAGCTGTTTTTT. Protein product: CASTGQGATGELFF.

The V gene is TRBV4-1, the J gene TRBJ2-7, with 9 bases identical to TRBD2. J lost 0 bases, V lost 0 bases, and 6 bases had no gene match. Germline loops: CDR1 MGHRA, CDR2 YSYEKL. This CDR3 is 17 amino acids long. Written as DNA, the CDR3 is TGCGCCAGCAGCCAAGAAGCGGGGGGCGATTACTCCTACGAGCAGTACTTC. This gives the protein CASSQEAGGDYSYEQYF.

This clonotype was counted many times. This sequence joins TRBV12-3 or TRBV12-4 and TRBJ2-7; D unclear. V was trimmed by 3 bases and J by 5 bases, leaving 14 bases between them. The CDR3 contains 14 residues. CDR3 loop: CASSLYQDADEQYF. CDR3 DNA sequence: TGTGCCAGCAGTTTGTACCAGGACGCGGACGAGCAGTACTTC.

This clonotype has at least ten counts. The rearrangement uses TRBV6-1 and TRBJ2-4, with 9 bases identical to TRBD2. CDR1 and CDR2 from the germline V gene are MNHNS and SASEGT. The V gene end was trimmed by 6 bases and the J gene end by 8 bases; junction bases not matched to a gene: 5. This CDR3 has 13 residues. The CDR3 spells CASRRGGQDIQYF. CDR3 nucleotide sequence: TGTGCCAGCAGGCGGGGGGGGCAGGACATTCAGTACTTC.

The genes are TRBV12-3 or TRBV12-4 and TRBJ1-4, with a possible D match to TRBD1 (6 bases). CDR3 length: 13 residues. The V gene lost 5 bases and the J gene lost 7 bases, with 11 bases spanning the gap. This CDR3 is CASSLQGLEKLFF. The CDR3 DNA follows: TGTGCCAGCAGTCTACAGGGCCTTGAAAAACTGTTTTTT.

The J gene is TRBJ2-3, the V gene TRBV19, with TRBD2 matching over 10 bases. CDR3 length: 16 residues. CDR1 LNHDA and CDR2 SQIVND come from the germline V gene (reference sequence). Trimming cost V 2 bases and J 5 bases; bases outside gene matches: 7. CDR3 nucleotide sequence: TGTGCCAGTAGTATAATGCTAGCGGGAGAACTAGATACGCAGTATTTT. Protein: CASSIMLAGELDTQYF.

The chain uses TRBV20-1 and TRBJ2-6, with unresolved D. The germline V and J ends were trimmed by 6 bases and 4 bases, with 10 bases remaining between them. The germline V gene has CDR1 DFQATT and CDR2 SNEGSKA (reference sequence). This CDR3 contains 13 residues. The CDR3 bases are TGCAGTGCCCCAGCAAGAGGGGCCAACGTCCTGACTTTC. Translation gives CSAPARGANVLTF.

This clonotype has only one observation. Possible read error: a much larger clone is one base away. The rearrangement joins TRBV3-1 to TRBJ2-1; 9 bases line up with TRBD2. This CDR3 is built from 16 residues. J lost 9 bases, V lost 7 bases, and 16 bases had no gene match. Germline values: CDR1 LGHDT, CDR2 YNNKEL (reference sequence). CDR3 DNA: TGTGCCAGCACCCGAACTACTCGCGGGAGGGCAGGTGAGCAGTTCTTC. Protein product: CASTRTTRGRAGEQFF.

The chain couples TRBV30 to TRBJ2-2; D gene ambiguous. Germline-derived CDR1 and CDR2 are GTSNPN and SVGIG (reference sequence). The length of the CDR3 is 14 residues. The DNA of the CDR3 is TGTGGGTGCCGGCTGTTCGCGAACACCGGGGAGCTGTTTTTT. Amino acid sequence: CGCRLFANTGELFF.

In this sample, this clonotype turned up many times. The J gene is TRBJ1-1, the V gene TRBV20-1, with D possibly matching TRBD1 (5 bases). CDR3 length: 15 amino acids. V was shortened by 3 bases and J by 0 bases, with 14 bases between the two germline ends. Germline CDR1 reads DFQATT; CDR2 reads SNEGSKA (reference sequence). For the CDR3, the DNA is TGCAGTGCTAGCGGCGGGGCCTGGGTGAACACTGAAGCTTTCTTT. Its protein is CSASGGAWVNTEAFF.

This chain connects TRBV19 to TRBJ1-5, with a weak D call TRBD1 (5 bases). The CDR3 consists of 13 residues. The germline gives CDR1 LNHDA, CDR2 SQIVND (reference sequence). V was trimmed by 6 bases and J by 7 bases, leaving 13 bases between them. The chain's CDR3 is CASRGRVGQPQHF. CDR3 sequence (DNA): TGTGCCAGTAGGGGCAGGGTAGGGCAGCCCCAGCATTTT.

There are a few counts of this clonotype. V gene TRBV4-1 combines with J gene TRBJ1-1, with D tentatively TRBD1 (5 bases). The CDR3 spans 14 residues. V lost 1 base to trimming and J lost 3 bases, with 9 bases between them. Germline CDR1 and CDR2: MGHRA and YSYEKL. The CDR3 DNA is TGCGCCAGCAGCCAAGTATCGGGGGACACTGAAGCTTTCTTT. It specifies CASSQVSGDTEAFF.

This clonotype was seen at least ten times. The rearrangement links TRBV7-9 to TRBJ2-7; 9 bases are shared with TRBD1. Germline V gives CDR1 SEHNR, CDR2 FQNEAQ (reference sequence). V lost 5 bases and J lost 0; bases outside the gene matches: 5. The CDR3 consists of 15 residues. CDR3 amino acids: CASSPGTGSSYEQYF. In DNA, the CDR3 is TGTGCCAGCAGCCCAGGGACAGGGAGCTCCTACGAGCAGTACTTC. The full variable domain, with the rest looked up from reference TRBV7-9 and TRBJ2-7, is DTGVSQNPRHKITKRGQNVTFRCDPISEHNRLYWYRQTLGQGPEFLTYFQNEAQLEKSRLLSDRFSAERPKGSFSTLEIQRTEQGDSAMYLCASSPGTGSSYEQYFGPGTRLTVT.

The chain couples TRBV5-5 to TRBJ1-4; 7 bases line up with TRBD1. V gave up 4 bases and J gave up 8 bases; unmatched junction bases: 8. Germline loops: CDR1 SGHKS, CDR2 YYEKEE (reference sequence). The CDR3 sequence is 14 residues long. The DNA of the CDR3 is TGTGCCAGCAGCGCGACAGGGTGGGAGGAAAAACTGTTTTTT. It specifies CASSATGWEEKLFF.

This chain connects TRBV20-1 to TRBJ2-7; 7 positions match TRBD2. Losses at the gene ends were 5 bases for V and 3 bases for J; bases not matched to a gene: 7. This CDR3 region has 13 residues. Germline values: CDR1 DFQATT, CDR2 SNEGSKA (reference sequence). The CDR3 region has the DNA TGCAGTGCTTTAAGCGGGAACGTCTACGAGCAGTACTTC. Its protein is CSALSGNVYEQYF.

This clonotype was seen repeatedly, ten times or more. The chain couples TRBV5-1 to TRBJ2-2; 7 nucleotides agree with TRBD2. The junction had 4 bases not matched to a gene; V was cut back by 3 bases and J by 2 bases. Germline-derived CDR1 and CDR2 are SGHRS and YFSETQ. CDR3 size: 15 residues. The CDR3 bases are TGCGCCAGCAGCTCTGCTAGCGGAAACACCGGGGAGCTGTTTTTT. The encoded protein is CASSSASGNTGELFF. The variable domain in full, with the rest retrieved from reference TRBV5-1 and TRBJ2-2, is KAGVTQTPRYLIKTRGQQVTLSCSPISGHRSVSWYQQTPGQGLQFLFEYFSETQRNKGNFPGRFSGRQFSNSRSEMNVSTLELGDSALYLCASSSASGNTGELFFGEGSRLTVL.

In regard to this clonotype: A read error may be the cause here, since a much bigger clone is one base away. The V gene is TRBV6-2 or TRBV6-3, the J gene TRBJ2-6; TRBD2 aligns across 8 bases. Per the germline V gene, CDR1 is MNHEY and CDR2 is SVGEGT. This CDR3 is built from 17 residues. V lost 5 bases, J lost 3 bases, and 9 bases stayed unmatched. The CDR3 spells CASSERGMGFGANVLTF. CDR3 bases: TGTGCCAGCAGTGAGCGGGGGATGGGCTTTGGGGCCAACGTCCTGACTTTC.

This clonotype was observed many times. The rearrangement uses TRBV20-1 and TRBJ2-5; D not resolved. The CDR3 is 14 amino acids. Per germline, CDR1 DFQATT and CDR2 SNEGSKA (reference sequence). Trimming shortened V by 1 base and J by 3 bases, and 12 bases separated the two germline ends. CDR3 sequence (DNA): TGCAGTGCTAGAGGAGGCTACAGTGAAGAGACCCAGTACTTC. The encoded protein is CSARGGYSEETQYF.

In its sample, this clonotype was seen a few times. The J gene is TRBJ1-2, the V gene TRBV18; no clear D. Trimming took 2 bases from V and 6 from J, leaving 4 bases between them. Germline assignment: CDR1 KGHSH and CDR2 LQKENI. The CDR3 runs 11 residues. CDR3 in DNA: TGTGCCAGCTCACCAACGGATGGCTACACCTTC. It encodes CASSPTDGYTF.

This clonotype was observed a handful of times. The chain combines TRBV20-1 with TRBJ2-3; D is possibly TRBD2 (7 bases). Germline V gene data show CDR1 as DFQATT and CDR2 as SNEGSKA (reference sequence). CDR3 length: 14 residues. V was trimmed by 4 bases and J by 6 bases, leaving 17 bases between them. CDR3 nucleotide sequence: TGCAGTGCTACCTTTCGGGGGGCCCCGGATACGCAGTATTTT. It codes for CSATFRGAPDTQYF.